Listed here are 25 T cell receptor beta chains from one sample, sequenced in a study of blood T cell repertoires in COVID-19. Repertoires were generated with immunoSEQ multiplex PCR, while TCRdb's copy carries only in-frame clones and drops some. Among 310,000 or so clones listed, around 90% were seen once. The sequenced material came from PBMCs or T cells enriched from blood (not recorded which). Every receptor here comes from a woman aged 30 to 39 who had recovered from COVID-19.

As for this clone: An end of the junction does not agree with germline; a read error may underlie this. The chain links TRBV27 to TRBJ1-2, with TRBD1 matching 7 bases. The CDR3 loop spans 13 amino acids. Germline V gene data show CDR1 as MNHEY and CDR2 as SMNVEV (reference sequence). The CDR3 DNA reads TGTGCCAGCAGTCCAGACAGGGTAGGGGCCTTAATTTTC. It translates to CASSPDRVGALIF.

This chain joins TRBV4-1 and TRBJ1-2; 7 bases are a match to TRBD1. The J segment lost 4 bases and the V segment lost 2 bases, leaving 10 bases of the junction unmatched. Germline lookup yields CDR1 MGHRA and CDR2 YSYEKL. This CDR3 has 16 residues. CDR3 protein: CASSQKGQPNPYGYTF. The CDR3 DNA follows: TGCGCCAGCAGCCAAAAGGGACAGCCGAACCCCTATGGCTACACCTTC.

V is TRBV28 and J is TRBJ1-1; TRBD1 might be the D (6 bases). With 2 bases removed from V and 4 bases from J, the gap between germline ends came to 8 bases. The CDR3 runs to 13 residues. Germline-derived CDR1 and CDR2 are MDHEN and SYDVKM. CDR3 region: CASSLRRGTEAFF. The CDR3 region has the DNA TGTGCCAGCAGTTTACGCAGGGGCACTGAAGCTTTCTTT.

The chain links TRBV6-5 to TRBJ1-4, with D uncertain. CDR3 length equals 13 residues. Germline-derived CDR1 and CDR2 are MNHEY and SVGAGI. With 8 bases removed from V and 5 bases from J, the gap between germline ends came to 12 bases. CDR3 nucleotide sequence: TGTGCCAGCCAAAACGGGTGGAATGAAAAACTGTTTTTT. Its protein product is CASQNGWNEKLFF.

This rearrangement joins TRBV19 to TRBJ1-1; D possibly corresponds to TRBD1 (6 bases). This CDR3 has 15 residues. Trimming pared 5 bases from V and 4 bases from J, leaving 17 bases between. The germline V gene encodes CDR1 LNHDA and CDR2 SQIVND (reference sequence). CDR3 region: CASSGGARRFTEAFF. CDR3 bases: TGTGCCAGTAGTGGGGGCGCACGGAGGTTCACTGAAGCTTTCTTT.

The rearrangement joins TRBV9 to TRBJ1-4; maybe TRBD1 (6 bases). Germline CDR1 and CDR2: SGDLS and YYNGEE. The V and J ends lost 4 bases and 4 bases respectively, with 14 bases between them. CDR3 length: 15 residues. CDR3 sequence (DNA): TGTGCCAGCAGCACCCAACAGGGAATTAATGAAAAACTGTTTTTT. It translates to CASSTQQGINEKLFF.

The gene calls are TRBV11-2 and TRBJ2-2; D is perhaps TRBD2 (5 bases). Per the germline V gene, CDR1 is SGHAT and CDR2 is FQNNGV. This CDR3 contains 12 residues. V was shortened by 6 bases and J by 6 bases, with 8 bases between the two germline ends. This CDR3 is CASSWRSGELFF. The DNA of the CDR3 is TGTGCCAGCAGTTGGAGGTCCGGGGAGCTGTTTTTT.

This clone was picked up one time. The chain couples TRBV11-1 to TRBJ1-2, with TRBD1 identical over 12 bases. Trimming cost V 5 bases and J 5 bases; bases outside gene matches: 6. Germline loops: CDR1 SGHAT, CDR2 FQDESV (reference sequence). CDR3 length: 15 amino acids. The CDR3 DNA reads TGTGCCAGCAGCAGCCGGGACAGGGGGCCATATGGCTACACCTTC. Translating it yields CASSSRDRGPYGYTF. The variable domain in full, with the rest retrieved from reference TRBV11-1 and TRBJ1-2, is EAEVAQSPRYKITEKSQAVAFWCDPISGHATLYWYRQILGQGPELLVQFQDESVVDDSQLPKDRFSAERLKGVDSTLKIQPAELGDSAMYLCASSSRDRGPYGYTFGSGTRLTVV.

The CDR3 sequence: CAPCASLNYNYGYTF. In DNA form, the CDR3 reads TGTGCCCCCTGTGCCAGCCTGAACTATAACTATGGCTACACCTTC. The V call is TRBV7-9, the J call TRBJ1-2; D gene ambiguous. V gave up 11 bases and J gave up 1 base, with 20 bases separating them. Germline V CDR1 and CDR2: SEHNR, FQNEAQ (reference sequence). The CDR3 is 15 amino acids.

The chain is built from TRBV11-2 and TRBJ2-2, with a tentative D call TRBD1 (5 bases). Germline V gives CDR1 SGHAT, CDR2 FQNNGV. The CDR3 runs 16 residues. The V and J ends lost 5 bases and 1 base respectively, with 14 bases between them. The CDR3 sequence is CASSPASGWNTGELFF. The CDR3 nucleotides read TGTGCCAGCAGCCCCGCCTCAGGGTGGAACACCGGGGAGCTGTTTTTT. Based on the CDR3 plus reference TRBV11-2 and TRBJ2-2, the full variable domain is EAGVAQSPRYKIIEKRQSVAFWCNPISGHATLYWYQQILGQGPKLLIQFQNNGVVDDSQLPKDRFSAERLKGVDSTLKIQPAKLEDSAVYLCASSPASGWNTGELFFGEGSRLTVL.

The CDR3 region is CASMWGHDTEAFF. The DNA of the CDR3 is TGTGCCAGCATGTGGGGGCATGACACTGAAGCTTTCTTT. The V call is TRBV6-5, the J call TRBJ1-1, with a tentative D call TRBD1 (6 bases). Trimming took off 7 bases at V and 3 bases at J, with 12 bases between the two ends. The V gene's germline CDR1 is MNHEY and CDR2 SVGAGI. CDR3 size: 13 residues.

The V and J genes are TRBV4-2 and TRBJ1-5, with D possibly matching TRBD1 (6 bases). Trimming left V 4 bases short and J 5 bases short, with 18 bases between. CDR1 is LGHNA and CDR2 is YNFKEQ in the germline V gene. CDR3 length equals 16 residues. In DNA form, the CDR3 reads TGTGCCAGCAGCCCGCCTCCCCAGGGGCGGCATCAGCCCCAGCATTTT. This gives the protein CASSPPPQGRHQPQHF.

This chain uses TRBV7-2 with TRBJ2-2; TRBD2 agrees at 9 bases. The CDR3 has 15 residues. The germline V gene encodes CDR1 SGHTA and CDR2 FQGNSA. V trimming: 5 bases; J trimming: 7 bases; junction bases outside the gene matches: 8. The CDR3 spells CASSPGTSRGGELFF. In DNA, the CDR3 is TGTGCCAGCAGCCCCGGGACTAGCCGTGGCGGGGAGCTGTTTTTT.

This chain links TRBV23-1 with TRBJ1-5; no clear D gene. TRBV23-1 is treated as an ORF (open reading frame) with a function not yet certain. V was trimmed by 4 bases and J by 3 bases, leaving 19 bases between them. The CDR3 runs 17 residues. CDR3 sequence: CASSPNPRQIFNQPQHF. DNA of the CDR3: TGCGCCAGCAGTCCAAATCCCAGGCAGATCTTCAATCAGCCCCAGCATTTT.

The gene calls are TRBV12-5 and TRBJ2-1; D is possibly TRBD2 (7 bases). From germline, CDR1 is LGHNT and CDR2 FRNRAP. The CDR3 consists of 15 residues. Trimming left V 3 bases short and J 4 bases short, with 13 bases between. CDR3 sequence: CASGLGGGLYNEQFF. The CDR3 DNA is TGTGCTAGTGGTTTAGGGGGGGGACTGTACAATGAGCAGTTCTTC.

The chain links TRBV10-3 to TRBJ1-4; the D is unclear. CDR3 length: 14 residues. The V and J ends lost 3 bases and 7 bases respectively, with 12 bases between them. The germline CDR1 and CDR2 sequences are ENHRY and SYGVKD. DNA of the CDR3: TGTGCCATCAGTGACCGGGGAGGCGGTGAAAAACTGTTTTTT. It specifies CAISDRGGGEKLFF.

The V call is TRBV2, the J call TRBJ2-3; D may be TRBD2 (6 bases). From germline, CDR1 is SNHLY and CDR2 FYNNEI. CDR3 size: 15 residues. V was clipped by 5 bases and J by 2 bases, with 14 bases between them. CDR3 region: CASSTRLGNTDTQYF. Written as DNA, the CDR3 is TGTGCCAGCAGTACCCGACTAGGGAACACAGATACGCAGTATTTT.

V is TRBV29-1 and J is TRBJ2-7, with 8 bases lining up with TRBD1. Trimming took 7 bases from V and 2 from J; bases not matched to a gene: 4. The CDR3 totals 12 residues. The germline V gene has CDR1 SQVTM and CDR2 ANQGSEA. The chain's CDR3 is CSASGGPYEQYF. The CDR3 nucleotides are TGCAGCGCTTCAGGGGGCCCCTACGAGCAGTACTTC.

V and J are TRBV5-1 and TRBJ1-3, with TRBD1 matching over 7 bases. This CDR3 comprises 16 residues. Looked up from germline, CDR1 is SGHRS and CDR2 is YFSETQ. J gave up 2 bases and V 0 bases, and 5 bases lay outside the gene matches. The CDR3 DNA reads as TGCGCCAGCAGCTTGGAGGGGGGACAGACTGGAAACACCATATATTTT. Translating gives CASSLEGGQTGNTIYF.

This clone was observed a few times. The chain carries TRBV5-7 and TRBJ2-2; TRBD1 matches 7 bases. TRBV5-7 is filed as an ORF, its function uncertain. There are 14 residues in the CDR3. V gave up 4 bases and J gave up 9 bases; unmatched junction bases: 9. This CDR3 reads CASSKGADERELFF. The CDR3 DNA reads TGTGCCAGCAGCAAGGGGGCTGATGAACGGGAGCTGTTTTTT.

The rearrangement uses TRBV30 and TRBJ2-1; D unresolved. The CDR3 runs 13 residues. The germline V gene encodes CDR1 GTSNPN and CDR2 SVGIG (reference sequence). V dropped 2 bases and J dropped 7 bases, with 12 bases sitting between them. The CDR3 loop is CAWSSPPPNEQFF. CDR3 nucleotide sequence: TGTGCCTGGAGTAGCCCCCCCCCAAATGAGCAGTTCTTC. Complete variable domain (other parts from reference TRBV30 and TRBJ2-1): SQTIHQWPATLVQPVGSPLSLECTVEGTSNPNLYWYRQAAGRGLQLLFYSVGIGQISSEVPQNLSASRPQDRQFILSSKKLLLSDSGFYLCAWSSPPPNEQFFGPGTRLTVL.

The chain recombines TRBV9 with TRBJ1-2, with 8 bases aligning to TRBD1. CDR3 length: 15 amino acids. Germline lookup yields CDR1 SGDLS and CDR2 YYNGEE. J lost 8 bases, V lost 3 bases, and 12 bases had no gene match. The CDR3 DNA is TGTGCCAGCAGCGGAAGTAGAGACAGGGGCTTGGGCTACACCTTC. It translates to CASSGSRDRGLGYTF.

This chain uses TRBV7-3 with TRBJ2-3; 10 bases map to TRBD2. This CDR3 has 15 residues. Unmatched junction bases numbered 7, after V lost 4 bases and J lost 6 bases. The germline V gene encodes CDR1 SGHTA and CDR2 FQGTGA. This CDR3 is CASSSSGGEGDTQYF. DNA for the CDR3: TGTGCCAGCAGCTCTAGCGGGGGCGAGGGGGATACGCAGTATTTT.

The V and J genes are TRBV29-1 and TRBJ2-2; D may be TRBD1 (6 bases). Germline assignment: CDR1 SQVTM and CDR2 ANQGSEA. This CDR3 is built from 14 residues. V was trimmed by 7 bases and J by 5 bases, leaving 17 bases between them. CDR3 bases: TGCAGCGCACTACCCACAGGGCGAACCGGGGAGCTGTTTTTT. Protein product: CSALPTGRTGELFF.

V gene TRBV6-2 or TRBV6-3 combines with J gene TRBJ1-5, with 8 bases matching TRBD1. The CDR3 runs to 16 residues. The trim removed 2 bases at V and 7 bases at J, leaving 10 bases unmatched. Germline assignment: CDR1 MNHEY and CDR2 SVGEGT. The CDR3 DNA reads as TGTGCCAGCAGTTACCCACCTGGACAGGGTGGCCAGCCCCAGCATTTT. Protein product: CASSYPPGQGGQPQHF.